Following are 18 T cell receptor beta chains from one sample sequenced in a study of T-cell reconstitution after alpha-beta-depleted transplantation in children. The TCRbeta library was prepared with unique molecular identifiers. Using its own MiXCR run on the PCR reads, TCRdb lists one record per CDR3 protein. This sample carries roughly 190,000 distinct CDR3 sequences, roughly 15% of them seen once, and the ten largest clones take under 15%. Source: PBMCs from the stem cell graft donor, taken from the stem cell graft. The receptors come from a human donor who donated a stem cell graft to a child with acute lymphoblastic leukemia.

This clonotype appeared many times. The CDR3 DNA is TGTGCCAGCAGCCCACCCCTAGACAGATACAATGAGCAGTTCTTC. Protein product: CASSPPLDRYNEQFF. V gene TRBV11-3 combines with J gene TRBJ2-1; perhaps TRBD1 as D (5 bases). CDR1 and CDR2 from the germline V gene are SGHNT and YENEEA. Deletions cut 5 bases from V and 4 bases from J, with 15 bases between. This CDR3 has 15 amino acids.

This chain links TRBV18 with TRBJ2-5, with D perhaps TRBD1 (6 bases). Deletions cut 2 bases from V and 1 base from J, with 11 bases between. CDR1 and CDR2 (germline): KGHSH, LQKENI. The length of the CDR3 is 15 residues. In DNA, the CDR3 is TGTGCCAGCTCACCAAGCAGGGGTTTCCAAGAGACCCAGTACTTC. It translates to CASSPSRGFQETQYF. The full variable domain, completed using reference TRBV18 and TRBJ2-5, is NAGVMQNPRHLVRRRGQEARLRCSPMKGHSHVYWYRQLPEEGLKFMVYLQKENIIDESGMPKERFSAEFPKEGPSILRIQQVVRGDSAAYFCASSPSRGFQETQYFGPGTRLLVL.

There are a few counts of this clonotype. The chain combines TRBV10-3 with TRBJ1-1, with 8 bases that match TRBD1. Germline CDR1 ENHRY, CDR2 SYGVKD. CDR3 size: 15 residues. The V and J ends lost 4 bases and 6 bases, in that order; junction bases with no gene match: 10. The CDR3 protein is CAISGGQGERAEAFF. CDR3 bases: TGTGCCATCAGTGGCGGACAGGGAGAACGGGCTGAAGCTTTCTTT.

This clonotype was detected ten times or more. The chain joins TRBV5-1 to TRBJ2-6, with D perhaps matching TRBD1 (5 bases). Trimming took 4 bases from V and 4 from J, leaving 12 bases between them. This CDR3 is built from 15 residues. CDR1 SGHRS and CDR2 YFSETQ come from the germline V gene. The CDR3 protein is CASSTTRVGANVLTF. The CDR3 DNA follows: TGCGCCAGCAGCACAACCAGGGTCGGGGCCAACGTCCTGACTTTC.

The gene calls are TRBV11-2 and TRBJ1-1, with TRBD1 identical over 7 bases. This CDR3 is built from 16 residues. Looked up from germline, CDR1 is SGHAT and CDR2 is FQNNGV. V trimming: 4 bases; J trimming: 0 bases; junction bases outside the gene matches: 8. CDR3 DNA sequence: TGTGCCAGCAGCTCTTCGCAGGGACAGATGAACACTGAAGCTTTCTTT. Encoded protein: CASSSSQGQMNTEAFF.

This chain links TRBV6-5 with TRBJ2-7; D is perhaps TRBD2 (6 bases). The CDR3 loop spans 17 amino acids. V was trimmed by 2 bases and J by 2 bases, leaving 19 bases between them. Germline lookup yields CDR1 MNHEY and CDR2 SVGAGI. The CDR3 reads CASSYDMRSGSTYEQYF. CDR3 in DNA: TGTGCCAGCAGTTACGATATGCGTAGCGGAAGTACCTACGAGCAGTACTTC.

In nucleotides, the CDR3 is TGCGCCAGCAGCGATCGAACAGGGGGCTTTACTGAAGCTTTCTTT. Its translation: CASSDRTGGFTEAFF. The V gene is TRBV5-1, the J gene TRBJ1-1, with 9 positions matching TRBD1. Unmatched junction bases numbered 9, after V lost 4 bases and J lost 5 bases. CDR3 size: 15 residues. The germline CDR1 and CDR2 sequences are SGHRS and YFSETQ.

This clonotype was seen ten or more times. The chain carries TRBV21-1 and TRBJ1-5; TRBD1, the table's D call, was not compared with the DNA. TRBV21-1 is deemed a pseudogene. The CDR3 covers 21 residues. The CDR3 spells CASSKRRPGQGGDKSNQPQHF. The CDR3 coding sequence is TGTGCCAGCAGCAAACGGAGACCGGGACAGGGGGGGGACAAAAGCAATCAGCCCCAGCATTTT.

The DNA for the CDR3 is TGCGCCAGCAGCTTGGCCACAGCAACTAATGAAAAACTGTTTTTT. Encoded protein: CASSLATATNEKLFF. The V and J genes are TRBV5-1 and TRBJ1-4; D ambiguous. Germline V gives CDR1 SGHRS, CDR2 YFSETQ. Trimming took off 0 bases at V and 0 bases at J, with 6 bases between the two ends. The CDR3 sequence is 15 residues long.

This chain links TRBV12-3 or TRBV12-4 with TRBJ1-1, with 8 positions matching TRBD1. The CDR3 is made up of 15 amino acids. The ends lost 2 bases at V and 3 bases at J; junction bases unmatched: 5. CDR3 DNA sequence: TGTGCCAGCAGTTTAACAGGGGGGGGGGACACTGAAGCTTTCTTT. Protein sequence: CASSLTGGGDTEAFF.

The V and J genes are TRBV5-6 and TRBJ1-2; no definite D call. The CDR3 has 13 residues. The V end was cut by 4 bases, the J end by 2 bases, with 9 bases between. Germline CDR1 and CDR2: SGHDT and YYEEEE. The CDR3 reads CASSTGLNYGYTF. As DNA, the CDR3 is TGTGCCAGCAGCACGGGTCTCAACTATGGCTACACCTTC.

This clonotype turned up a few times. The chain recombines TRBV20-1 with TRBJ2-7; D unclear. The germline CDR1 and CDR2 sequences are DFQATT and SNEGSKA (reference sequence). Trimming shortened V by 6 bases and J by 1 base, and 13 bases separated the two germline ends. This CDR3 has 13 amino acids. The chain's CDR3 is CSAVAGKSYEQYF. The CDR3 coding sequence is TGCAGTGCAGTAGCAGGAAAATCCTACGAGCAGTACTTC.

This clonotype has more than one count but fewer than ten. The chain employs TRBV6-5 and TRBJ2-7, with D tentatively TRBD1 (7 bases). The CDR3 consists of 14 residues. Germline loops: CDR1 MNHEY, CDR2 SVGAGI. Trimming removed 6 bases at V and 3 bases at J, with 15 bases between. CDR3 protein: CASSRQGGIYEQYF. CDR3 in DNA: TGTGCCAGCAGCCGACAGGGAGGTATCTACGAGCAGTACTTC.

The rearrangement joins TRBV5-1 to TRBJ2-7; 9 bases map to TRBD2. V lost 3 bases to trimming and J lost 5 bases; unmatched junction nucleotides: 9. The CDR3 has 15 residues. Germline loops: CDR1 SGHRS, CDR2 YFSETQ. As DNA, the CDR3 is TGCGCCAGCAGCTCTTTAGCGGGAGAGGGCAACGAGCAGTACTTC. It is translated as CASSSLAGEGNEQYF.

The chain has TRBV5-1 and TRBJ1-3, with D uncertain. V was clipped by 0 bases and J by 0 bases, with 7 bases between them. Germline CDR1 is SGHRS and CDR2 is YFSETQ. This CDR3 contains 15 residues. CDR3 region: CASSLAGASGNTIYF. As DNA, the CDR3 is TGCGCCAGCAGCTTGGCCGGAGCCTCTGGAAACACCATATATTTT.

This clonotype was detected ten times or more. The chain employs TRBV4-2 and TRBJ2-1; no reliable D call. V lost 0 bases, J lost 7 bases, and 7 bases lay in between. The CDR3 has 13 residues. From germline, CDR1 is LGHNA and CDR2 YNFKEQ. In DNA form, the CDR3 reads TGTGCCAGCAGCCAAGATTTTGGTAATGAGCAGTTCTTC. It yields the protein CASSQDFGNEQFF.

This clonotype was found many times. The gene calls are TRBV20-1 and TRBJ2-3, with D possibly called TRBD1 or TRBD2 (5 bases each). V was trimmed by 4 bases and J by 4 bases, leaving 12 bases between them. The CDR3 length is 13 residues. CDR1 is DFQATT, CDR2 SNEGSKA, per germline (reference sequence). DNA of the CDR3: TGCAGTGCTACGAGACCGGGACCAGATACGCAGTATTTT. This gives the protein CSATRPGPDTQYF.

This clonotype was observed at least ten times. V is TRBV11-2 and J is TRBJ1-1; D is unclear. Germline V gene sequence: CDR1 SGHAT, CDR2 FQNNGV. Trimming stripped 3 bases from V and 8 bases from J, with 10 bases between. This CDR3 comprises 12 residues. The CDR3 sequence is CASSLAGREAFF. DNA for the CDR3: TGTGCCAGCAGCTTGGCGGGTAGAGAAGCTTTCTTT.